Detailed here is one T cell receptor beta chain. The antigen remains undetermined. Sequencing used immunoSEQ multiplex PCR; TCRdb keeps in-frame clones, though not all of them. The sample has about 78,000 clones, 85% to 95% seen once. The data derive from a study of OX40 agonist ivuxolimab in advanced cancers. For the study at large: Patients received ivuxolimab, an intravenous treatment, every 2 weeks at 0.01 to 10 mg/kg.

V shed 4 bases and J 5 bases; nucleotides not matched to a gene: 5. The CDR3 loop spans 14 amino acids. From germline, CDR1 is SGHDT and CDR2 YYEEEE. Study-wide results and caveats: More expanded clones were found, on average, in CD8+ than in CD4+ T cells.

This specimen consisted of CD4+ or CD8+ T cells sorted from blood, obtained in a trial of the OX40 agonist ivuxolimab. J is TRBJ1-5 and V is TRBV5-6, with 8 bases aligning to TRBD1. This sequence originates from an adult with an advanced solid tumor such as melanoma, head and neck, liver or kidney cancer. DNA for the CDR3: TGTGCCAGCAGCCACGGACAGGGCGATCAGCCCCAGCATTTT. It encodes CASSHGQGDQPQHF.